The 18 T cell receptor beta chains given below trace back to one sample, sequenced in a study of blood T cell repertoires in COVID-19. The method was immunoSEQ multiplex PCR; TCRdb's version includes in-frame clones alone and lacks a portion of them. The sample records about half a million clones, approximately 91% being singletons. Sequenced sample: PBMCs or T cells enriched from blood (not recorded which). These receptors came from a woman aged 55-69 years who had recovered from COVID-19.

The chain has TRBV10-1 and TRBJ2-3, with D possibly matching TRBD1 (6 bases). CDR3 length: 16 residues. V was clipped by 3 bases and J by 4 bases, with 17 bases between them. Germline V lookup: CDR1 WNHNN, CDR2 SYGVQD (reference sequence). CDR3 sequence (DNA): TGCGCCAGCAGTGACGGGCAGGGGAGAGGTCCAGATACGCAGTATTTT. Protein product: CASSDGQGRGPDTQYF.

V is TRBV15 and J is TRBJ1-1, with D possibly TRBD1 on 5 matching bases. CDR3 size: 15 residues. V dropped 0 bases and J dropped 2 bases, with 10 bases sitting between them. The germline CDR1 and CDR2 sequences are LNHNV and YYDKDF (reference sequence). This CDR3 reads CATSRDQGLNTEAFF. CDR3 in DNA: TGTGCCACCAGCAGAGATCAGGGCCTAAACACTGAAGCTTTCTTT.

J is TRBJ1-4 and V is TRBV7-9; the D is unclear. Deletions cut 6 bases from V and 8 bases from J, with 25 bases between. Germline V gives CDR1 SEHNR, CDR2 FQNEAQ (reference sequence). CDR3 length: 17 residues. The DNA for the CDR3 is TGTGCCAGCAGTCAGTGGCAGTTCCGGGATAGTAGAGAAAAACTGTTTTTT. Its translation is CASSQWQFRDSREKLFF. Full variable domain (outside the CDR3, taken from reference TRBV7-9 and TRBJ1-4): DTGVSQNPRHKITKRGQNVTFRCDPISEHNRLYWYRQTLGQGPEFLTYFQNEAQLEKSRLLSDRFSAERPKGSFSTLEIQRTEQGDSAMYLCASSQWQFRDSREKLFFGSGTQLSVL.

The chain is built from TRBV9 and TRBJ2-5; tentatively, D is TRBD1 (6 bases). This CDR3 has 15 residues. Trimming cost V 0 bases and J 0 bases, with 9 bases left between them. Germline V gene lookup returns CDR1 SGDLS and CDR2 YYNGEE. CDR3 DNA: TGTGCCAGCAGCGTAGGCCAGGGGTACCAAGAGACCCAGTACTTC. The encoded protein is CASSVGQGYQETQYF.

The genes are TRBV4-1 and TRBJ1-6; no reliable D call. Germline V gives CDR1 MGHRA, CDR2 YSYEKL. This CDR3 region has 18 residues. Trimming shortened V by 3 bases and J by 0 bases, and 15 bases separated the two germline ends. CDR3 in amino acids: CASSQHKILSSYNSPLHF. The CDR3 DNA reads TGCGCCAGCAGCCAGCATAAGATTTTGAGCTCCTATAATTCACCCCTCCACTTT.

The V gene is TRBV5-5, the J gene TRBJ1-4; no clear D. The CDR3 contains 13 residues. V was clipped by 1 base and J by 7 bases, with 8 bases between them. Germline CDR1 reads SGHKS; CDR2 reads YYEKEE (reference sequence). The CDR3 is CASSLSFVEKLFF. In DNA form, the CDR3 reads TGTGCCAGCAGCTTGTCGTTTGTTGAAAAACTGTTTTTT.

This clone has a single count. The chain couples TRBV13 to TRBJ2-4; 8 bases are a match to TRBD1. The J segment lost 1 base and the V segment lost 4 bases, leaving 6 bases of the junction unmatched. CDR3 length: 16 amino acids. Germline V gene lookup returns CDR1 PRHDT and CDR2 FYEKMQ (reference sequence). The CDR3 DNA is TGTGCCAGCAGCTCGCGGACAGGGCGGGCCAAAAACATTCAGTACTTC. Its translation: CASSSRTGRAKNIQYF.

CDR3 in amino acids: CAISDGDRAYNEQFF. CDR3 nucleotide sequence: TGTGCCATCAGTGATGGGGACAGGGCCTACAATGAGCAGTTCTTC. The chain couples TRBV10-3 to TRBJ2-1, with 9 nucleotides matching TRBD1. Germline lookup yields CDR1 ENHRY and CDR2 SYGVKD. This CDR3 comprises 15 residues. Trimming removed 3 bases from V and 2 bases from J; junction bases left unmatched: 2.

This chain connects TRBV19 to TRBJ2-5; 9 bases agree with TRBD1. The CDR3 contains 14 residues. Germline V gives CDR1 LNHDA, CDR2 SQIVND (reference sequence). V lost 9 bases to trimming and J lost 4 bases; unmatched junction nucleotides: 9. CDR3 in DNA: TGTGCCAGCCCGGAGGAGGACAGGGGAGAGACCCAGTACTTC. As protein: CASPEEDRGETQYF.

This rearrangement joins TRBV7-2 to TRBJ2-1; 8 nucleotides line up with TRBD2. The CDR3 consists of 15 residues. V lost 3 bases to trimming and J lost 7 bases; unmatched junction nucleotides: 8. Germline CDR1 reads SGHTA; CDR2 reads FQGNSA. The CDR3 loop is CASSFVGGALNEQFF. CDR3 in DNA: TGTGCCAGCAGCTTCGTCGGGGGGGCCTTGAATGAGCAGTTCTTC.

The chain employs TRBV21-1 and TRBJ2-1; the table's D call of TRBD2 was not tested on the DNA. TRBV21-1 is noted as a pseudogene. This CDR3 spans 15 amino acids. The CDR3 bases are TGTGCCAGCATCTGGGGACTATCCTACTACAATGAGCAGTTCTTC. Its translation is CASIWGLSYYNEQFF.

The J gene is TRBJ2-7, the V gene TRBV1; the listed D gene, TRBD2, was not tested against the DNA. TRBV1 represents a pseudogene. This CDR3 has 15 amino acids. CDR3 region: CTSSQKTERSGEQYF. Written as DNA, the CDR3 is TGCACCAGCAGCCAAAAAACGGAGAGGAGTGGCGAGCAGTACTTC.

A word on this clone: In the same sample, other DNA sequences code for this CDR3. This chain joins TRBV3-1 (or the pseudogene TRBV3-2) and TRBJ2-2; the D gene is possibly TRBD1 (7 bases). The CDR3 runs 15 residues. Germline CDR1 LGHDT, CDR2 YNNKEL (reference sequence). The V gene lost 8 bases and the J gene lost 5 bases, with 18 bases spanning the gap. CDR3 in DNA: TGTGCCAGCTCCCAAGGGGGCGCGGGAACCGGGGAGCTGTTTTTT. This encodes CASSQGGAGTGELFF.

CDR3 in amino acids: CASTPGLAGHNSYNEQFF. In DNA, the CDR3 is TGTGCCAGCACCCCCGGGCTAGCGGGGCACAACTCCTACAATGAGCAGTTCTTC. The chain has TRBV7-6 and TRBJ2-1, with 9 bases fitting TRBD2. Germline V CDR1 and CDR2: SGHVS, FNYEAQ. This CDR3 spans 18 amino acids. J gave up 0 bases and V 7 bases, and 13 bases lay outside the gene matches.

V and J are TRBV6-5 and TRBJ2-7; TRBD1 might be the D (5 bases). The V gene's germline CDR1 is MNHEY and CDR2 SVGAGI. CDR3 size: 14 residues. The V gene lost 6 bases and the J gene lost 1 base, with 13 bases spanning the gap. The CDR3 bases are TGTGCCAGCAGCCAGGGCCGGGCTTCCTACGAGCAGTACTTC. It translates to CASSQGRASYEQYF.

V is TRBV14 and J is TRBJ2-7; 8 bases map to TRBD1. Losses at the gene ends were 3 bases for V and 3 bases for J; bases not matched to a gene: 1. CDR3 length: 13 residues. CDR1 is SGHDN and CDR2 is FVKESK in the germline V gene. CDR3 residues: CASSQDRVYEQYF. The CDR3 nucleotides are TGTGCCAGCAGCCAGGACAGGGTCTACGAGCAGTACTTC.

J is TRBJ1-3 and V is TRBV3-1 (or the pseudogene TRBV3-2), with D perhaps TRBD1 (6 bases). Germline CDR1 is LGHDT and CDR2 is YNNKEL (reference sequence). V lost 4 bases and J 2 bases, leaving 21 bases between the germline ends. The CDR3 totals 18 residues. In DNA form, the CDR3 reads TGTGCCAGCAGCCGAACCCCTCCTCAGGGGCACGCTGGAAACACCATATATTTT. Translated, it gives CASSRTPPQGHAGNTIYF.

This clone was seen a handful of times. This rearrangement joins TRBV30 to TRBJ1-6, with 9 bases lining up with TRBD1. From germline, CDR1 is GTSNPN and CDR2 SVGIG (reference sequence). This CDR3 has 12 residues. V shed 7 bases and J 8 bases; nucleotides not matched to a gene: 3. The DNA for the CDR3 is TGTGCCTTCCGACAGGGGGATTCACCCCTCCACTTT. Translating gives CAFRQGDSPLHF.